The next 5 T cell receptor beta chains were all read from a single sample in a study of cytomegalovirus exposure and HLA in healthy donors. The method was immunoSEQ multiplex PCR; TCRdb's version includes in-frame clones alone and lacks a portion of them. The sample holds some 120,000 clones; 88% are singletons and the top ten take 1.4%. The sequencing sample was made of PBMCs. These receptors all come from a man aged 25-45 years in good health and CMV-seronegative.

In DNA form, the CDR3 reads TGTGCCAGCAGATACGGGAGTGGGCACAATGAGCAGTTCTTC. This gives the protein CASRYGSGHNEQFF. The rearrangement joins TRBV7-9 to TRBJ2-1; TRBD2 might be the D (6 bases). Germline V gene data show CDR1 as SEHNR and CDR2 as FQNEAQ (reference sequence). The CDR3 has 14 amino acids. Trimming left V 6 bases short and J 5 bases short, with 14 bases between.

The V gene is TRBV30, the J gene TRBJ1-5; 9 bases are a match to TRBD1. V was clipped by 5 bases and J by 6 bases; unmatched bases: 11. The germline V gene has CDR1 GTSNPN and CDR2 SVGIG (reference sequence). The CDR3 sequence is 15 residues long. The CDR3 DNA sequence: TGTGCCTGGGACCCGGGACAGGGACGAGGTCAGCCCCAGCATTTT. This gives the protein CAWDPGQGRGQPQHF.

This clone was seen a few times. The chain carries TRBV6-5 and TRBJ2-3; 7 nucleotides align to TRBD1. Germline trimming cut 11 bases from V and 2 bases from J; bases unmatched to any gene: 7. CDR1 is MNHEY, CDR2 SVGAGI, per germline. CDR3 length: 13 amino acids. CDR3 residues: CAARDRVTDTQYF. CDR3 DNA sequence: TGTGCCGCCCGGGACAGAGTCACAGATACGCAGTATTTT.

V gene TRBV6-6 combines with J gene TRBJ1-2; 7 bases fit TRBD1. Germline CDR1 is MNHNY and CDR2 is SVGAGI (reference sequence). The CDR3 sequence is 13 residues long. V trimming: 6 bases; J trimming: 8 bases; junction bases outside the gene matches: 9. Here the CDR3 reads CASRLPTGKGYTF. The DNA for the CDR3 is TGTGCCAGCAGACTCCCGACAGGGAAAGGCTACACCTTC.

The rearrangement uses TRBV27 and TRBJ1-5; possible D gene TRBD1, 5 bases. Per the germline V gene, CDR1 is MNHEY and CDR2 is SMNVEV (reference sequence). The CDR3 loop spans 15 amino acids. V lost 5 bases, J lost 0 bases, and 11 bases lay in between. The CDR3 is CASSPTAYSNQPQHF. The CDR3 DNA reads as TGTGCCAGCAGTCCGACAGCTTATAGCAATCAGCCCCAGCATTTT.